This record covers a single T cell receptor beta chain. As yet, its antigen is unknown. The data are from a study of shared clonotypes between healthy human individuals. V lost 5 bases, J lost 3 bases, and 8 bases stayed unmatched. The CDR3 extends over 15 amino acids. Germline CDR1 is SGHRS and CDR2 is YFSETQ. Naivety among CD8 cells was defined by CD45RO negativity and positive CCR7 selection, thereby excluding terminally differentiated effector memory CD45RA+ cells. Every donor was a Caucasian adult from Nashville, Tennessee. For each subset, genomic DNA was distributed in equal portions over several immunoSEQ plates. For sorted subsets, 200 ng DNA per replicate equaled about 31,000 T cell genomes. TCRdb keeps only in-frame clones here, not all; method: immunoSEQ multiplex PCR. The table includes some 2,100,000 clones, more than 85% detected once. The study's findings and limits: In this cohort, only blood was sampled, and tissue repertoires likely differ.

This chain uses TRBV5-1 with TRBJ1-1, with 9 positions matching TRBD1. This sequence originates from a man between 18 and 35 years old in good health. Some clones in this sample may be carry-over from other donors' samples. The sequencing sample was made of naive CD8+ T cells from PBMCs. The CDR3 here is CASRHLQGAHTEAFF. CDR3 sequence (DNA): TGCGCCAGCAGACACCTACAGGGGGCTCACACTGAAGCTTTCTTT.